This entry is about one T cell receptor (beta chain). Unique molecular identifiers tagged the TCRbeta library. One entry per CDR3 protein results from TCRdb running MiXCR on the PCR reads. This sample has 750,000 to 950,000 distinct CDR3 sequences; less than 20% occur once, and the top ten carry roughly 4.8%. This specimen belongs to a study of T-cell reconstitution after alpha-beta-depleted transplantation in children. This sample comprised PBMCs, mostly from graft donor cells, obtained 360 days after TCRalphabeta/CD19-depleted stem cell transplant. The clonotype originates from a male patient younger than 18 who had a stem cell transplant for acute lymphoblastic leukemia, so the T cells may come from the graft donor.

The CDR3 here is CASSRLAGGSDTQYF. DNA of the CDR3: TGTGCCAGCAGCCGACTAGCGGGAGGCTCAGATACGCAGTATTTT. The chain recombines TRBV7-9 with TRBJ2-3, with 13 bases identical to TRBD2. With 5 bases clipped from V and 4 bases from J, the junction kept 3 bases outside the gene matches. The CDR3 totals 15 residues. Germline V gene data show CDR1 as SEHNR and CDR2 as FQNEAQ (reference sequence).